This T cell receptor beta chain derives from a study of blood T cell repertoires in COVID-19. Study background: The study drew acute and convalescent COVID-19 samples from the United States, Italy and Spain.

Germline loops: CDR1 MNHEY, CDR2 SMNVEV (reference sequence). The CDR3 is 11 amino acids. The V and J ends lost 5 bases and 5 bases respectively, with 4 bases between them. The data were produced by immunoSEQ multiplex PCR, yet TCRdb's version contains in-frame clones alone and is incomplete. Of under 150,000 clones in the sample, about four fifths were seen once. This sequence was found in a woman aged 55-69 years with active or convalescent COVID-19. The chain has TRBV27 and TRBJ1-5, with D uncertain. The material sequenced was peripheral blood. The CDR3 DNA sequence: TGTGCCAGCAGTGGAGATCAGCCCCAGCATTTT. Its translation: CASSGDQPQHF.